This T cell receptor (beta chain) is from a study of T-cell memory formation after mild COVID-19. This clonotype was observed a handful of times. The antigen remains unidentified. V was cut by 2 bases and J by 0 bases, with 7 bases left in between. Germline CDR1 reads KGHSH; CDR2 reads LQKENI. The CDR3 sequence is 14 residues long. TCRdb independently ran MiXCR on the 5' RACE reads; one entry per CDR3 protein. The sample has approximately 340,000 distinct CDR3 sequences; approximately 12% are singletons. General study findings and limits: CD8+ contracting clones occupied EMRA, while CD4+ ones occupied mainly CM and EM.

The clonotype originates from a man in his late teens or twenties who had mild COVID-19 (a few samples of this study predate the infection). Cell type and time point are not known. The sequenced material came from PBMCs or a T cell subset sorted from them (not recorded which). This chain joins TRBV18 and TRBJ2-5; D is ambiguous. In nucleotides, the CDR3 is TGTGCCAGCTCACCAATGGGTTACCAAGAGACCCAGTACTTC. Its translation is CASSPMGYQETQYF.